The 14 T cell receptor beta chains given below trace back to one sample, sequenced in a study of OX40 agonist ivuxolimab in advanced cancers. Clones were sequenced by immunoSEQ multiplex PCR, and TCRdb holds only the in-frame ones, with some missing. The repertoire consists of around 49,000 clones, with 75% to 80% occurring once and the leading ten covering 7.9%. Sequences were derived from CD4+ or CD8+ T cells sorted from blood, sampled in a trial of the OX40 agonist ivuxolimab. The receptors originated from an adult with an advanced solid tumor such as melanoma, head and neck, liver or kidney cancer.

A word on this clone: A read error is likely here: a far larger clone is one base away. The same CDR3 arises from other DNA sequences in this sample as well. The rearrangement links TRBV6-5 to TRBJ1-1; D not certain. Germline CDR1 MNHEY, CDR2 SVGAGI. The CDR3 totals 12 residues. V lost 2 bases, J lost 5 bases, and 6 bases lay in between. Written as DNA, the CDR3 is TGTGCCAGCAGTTACGGAGGAACTGAAGCTTTCTTT. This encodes CASSYGGTEAFF.

The CDR3 DNA sequence: TGTGCCAGCAGCCCCGGGCAGGTTCACTCTGGAAACACCATATATTTT. It yields the protein CASSPGQVHSGNTIYF. The V and J genes are TRBV7-8 and TRBJ1-3; D unclear. The CDR3 has 16 amino acids. V was pared by 5 bases and J by 0 bases, with 14 bases between. CDR1 is SGHVS, CDR2 FQNEAQ, per germline.

CDR3 protein: CASKGEGGQGVRNEQFF. The CDR3 DNA reads TGTGCCAGTAAAGGGGAGGGAGGACAGGGGGTGAGAAATGAGCAGTTCTTC. V usage is TRBV19 and J usage is TRBJ2-1; 10 bases map to TRBD1. The CDR3 is 17 amino acids. CDR1 is LNHDA, CDR2 SQIVND, per germline (reference sequence). The trim removed 7 bases at V and 7 bases at J, leaving 16 bases unmatched.

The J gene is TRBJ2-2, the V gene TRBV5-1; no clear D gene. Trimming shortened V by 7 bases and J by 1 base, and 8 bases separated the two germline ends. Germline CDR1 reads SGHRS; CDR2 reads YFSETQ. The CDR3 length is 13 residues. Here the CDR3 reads CASVNENTGELFF. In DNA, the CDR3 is TGCGCCAGCGTTAACGAGAACACCGGGGAGCTGTTTTTT.

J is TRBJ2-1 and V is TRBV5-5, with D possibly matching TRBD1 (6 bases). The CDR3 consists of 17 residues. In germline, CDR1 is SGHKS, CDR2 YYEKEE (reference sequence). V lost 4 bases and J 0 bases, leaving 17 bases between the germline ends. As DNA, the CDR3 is TGTGCCAGCAGCCCCTCAGGGGTTTCGAGCTCCTACAATGAGCAGTTCTTC. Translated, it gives CASSPSGVSSSYNEQFF. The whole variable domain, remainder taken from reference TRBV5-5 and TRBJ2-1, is DAGVTQSPTHLIKTRGQQVTLRCSPISGHKSVSWYQQVLGQGPQFIFQYYEKEERGRGNFPDRFSARQFPNYSSELNVNALLLGDSALYLCASSPSGVSSSYNEQFFGPGTRLTVL.

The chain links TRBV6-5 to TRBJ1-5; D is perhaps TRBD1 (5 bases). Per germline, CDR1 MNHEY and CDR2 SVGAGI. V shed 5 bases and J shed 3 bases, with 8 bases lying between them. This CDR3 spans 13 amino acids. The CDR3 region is CASSDSYNQPQHF. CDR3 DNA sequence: TGTGCCAGCAGTGACAGCTACAATCAGCCCCAGCATTTT.

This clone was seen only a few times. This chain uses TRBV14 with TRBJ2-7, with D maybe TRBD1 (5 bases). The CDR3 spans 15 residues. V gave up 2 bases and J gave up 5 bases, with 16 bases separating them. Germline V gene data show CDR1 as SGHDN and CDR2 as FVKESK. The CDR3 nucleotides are TGTGCCAGCAGCCAACAGGGCGGTGTTTGGCACGAGCAGTACTTC. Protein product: CASSQQGGVWHEQYF.

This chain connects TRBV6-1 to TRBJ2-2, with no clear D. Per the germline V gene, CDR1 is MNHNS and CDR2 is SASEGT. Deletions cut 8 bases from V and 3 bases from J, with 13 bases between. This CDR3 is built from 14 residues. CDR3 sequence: CASLVRRDTGELFF. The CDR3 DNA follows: TGTGCCAGCTTGGTTCGACGGGACACCGGGGAGCTGTTTTTT.

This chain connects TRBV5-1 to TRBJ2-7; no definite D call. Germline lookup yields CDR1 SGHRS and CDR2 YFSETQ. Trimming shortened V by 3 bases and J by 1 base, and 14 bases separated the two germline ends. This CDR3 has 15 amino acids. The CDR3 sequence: CASSYGPSDSYEQYF. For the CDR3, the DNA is TGCGCCAGCAGCTACGGGCCATCAGATTCCTACGAGCAGTACTTC.

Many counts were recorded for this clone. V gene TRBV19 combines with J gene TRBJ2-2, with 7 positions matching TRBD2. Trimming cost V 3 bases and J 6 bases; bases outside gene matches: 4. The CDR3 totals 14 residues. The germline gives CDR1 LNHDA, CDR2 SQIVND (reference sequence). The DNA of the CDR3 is TGTGCCAGTAGTATTGGGAGGGTCGCCGGGGAGCTGTTTTTT. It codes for CASSIGRVAGELFF.

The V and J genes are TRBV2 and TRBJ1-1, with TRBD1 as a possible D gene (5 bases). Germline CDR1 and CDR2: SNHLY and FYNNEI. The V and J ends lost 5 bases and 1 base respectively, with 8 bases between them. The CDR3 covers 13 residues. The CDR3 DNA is TGTGCCAGCAGTCTTGACAGGAACACTGAAGCTTTCTTT. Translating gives CASSLDRNTEAFF.

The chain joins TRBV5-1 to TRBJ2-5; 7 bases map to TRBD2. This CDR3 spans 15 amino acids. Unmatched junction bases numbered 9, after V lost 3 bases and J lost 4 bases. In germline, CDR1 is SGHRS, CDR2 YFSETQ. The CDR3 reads CASSSLAQPGETQYF. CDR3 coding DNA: TGCGCCAGCAGCTCACTAGCGCAACCTGGAGAGACCCAGTACTTC.

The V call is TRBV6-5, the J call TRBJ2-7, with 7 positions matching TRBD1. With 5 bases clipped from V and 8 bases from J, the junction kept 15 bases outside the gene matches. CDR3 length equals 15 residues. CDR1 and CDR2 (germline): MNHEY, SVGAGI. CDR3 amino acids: CASSRGTDRSTQQYF. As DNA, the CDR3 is TGTGCCAGCAGTAGAGGGACAGACCGATCCACCCAGCAGTACTTC.

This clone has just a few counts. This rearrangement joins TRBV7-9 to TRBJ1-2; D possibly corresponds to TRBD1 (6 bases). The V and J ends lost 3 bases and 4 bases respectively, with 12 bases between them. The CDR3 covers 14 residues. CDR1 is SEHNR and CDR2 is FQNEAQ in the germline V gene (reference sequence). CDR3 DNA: TGTGCCAGCAGCTTGGGGGGGCGCTCCTATGGCTACACCTTC. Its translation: CASSLGGRSYGYTF.